The source of this TCR beta chain is a study of T cell changes during pregnancy in multiple sclerosis. The CDR3 covers 15 residues. Trimming stripped 4 bases from V and 0 bases from J, with 10 bases between. CDR1 is SGDLS, CDR2 YYNGEE, per germline. Sequencing was performed with immunoSEQ multiplex PCR; in TCRdb, only in-frame clones are kept and a portion is missing. The table lists approximately 88,000 clones, about 93% of them singletons, with 3.5% to 4.5% in the top ten. The TCR sequence derives from a female donor with multiple sclerosis, enrolled in a pregnancy study. V gene TRBV9 combines with J gene TRBJ2-2, with D perhaps matching TRBD2 (5 bases). Sequenced material: peripheral blood, taken in the first trimester of pregnancy. The CDR3 DNA reads TGTGCCAGCAGCCCCCGGACTGCGAACACCGGGGAGCTGTTTTTT. This gives the protein CASSPRTANTGELFF.